These T cell receptor beta chains were read from a single sample in a study of radiotherapy plus CTLA-4 blockade in lung cancer. Sequenced by immunoSEQ multiplex PCR; TCRdb stores in-frame clones only, minus some. The sample includes 45,000 to 55,000 clones, less than 90% of them seen just once. Sequenced here: peripheral blood, sampled from a patient treated with radiotherapy plus ipilimumab. These receptors all stem from a human donor with non-small cell lung cancer that progressed on radiotherapy plus ipilimumab. Some clones in this sample may be carry-over from other donors' samples. Both conserved end residues are part of each CDR3. D genes are given only for firm matches. Where a row states a size, it is once, few, many or the class of an expanded clone; other rows omit it.

TRBV30	TRBJ1-5	.	.	CAWSVRQVFQPQHF	TGTGCCTGGAGTGTAAGACAGGTTTTTCAGCCCCAGCATTTT
TRBV7-8	TRBJ1-2	once	TRBD1	CASSRPSTGTNYGYTF	TGTGCCAGCAGCCGACCCTCGACAGGGACGAACTATGGCTACACCTTC
TRBV13	TRBJ1-1	.	TRBD1	CASSSFLDRDQAFF	TGTGCCAGCAGCTCATTCTTAGACAGGGACCAAGCTTTCTTT
TRBV9	TRBJ2-2	.	TRBD2	CASAGTSGGGELFF	TGTGCCAGCGCAGGGACTAGCGGAGGAGGGGAGCTGTTTTTT
TRBV4-2	TRBJ1-4	.	.	CASSQDSGQNEKLFF	TGTGCCAGCAGCCAAGACAGCGGCCAAAATGAAAAACTGTTTTTT
TRBV5-3	TRBJ1-5	.	.	CATRVYQPQHF	TGTGCCACCCGGGTTTATCAGCCCCAGCATTTT
TRBV4-1	TRBJ1-2	.	.	CASSQDRSQGYGYTF	TGCGCCAGCAGCCAAGATCGGTCCCAGGGGTATGGCTACACCTTC
TRBV18	TRBJ2-1	few	.	CASSRTDNEQFF	TGTGCCAGCTCCCGCACAGACAATGAGCAGTTCTTC
TRBV2	TRBJ1-1	.	.	CASRTGYGINAEAFF	TGTGCCAGCAGGACGGGATATGGAATCAACGCTGAAGCTTTCTTT
TRBV19	TRBJ2-1	.	TRBD1	CASSAMTGGAIEQFF	TGTGCCAGTAGTGCCATGACAGGGGGCGCTATTGAGCAGTTCTTC
TRBV19	TRBJ2-1	.	TRBD2	CASSESGRVGNEQFF	TGTGCCAGTAGCGAAAGCGGGAGGGTGGGCAATGAGCAGTTCTTC
TRBV27	TRBJ1-3	.	TRBD1	CASSSGTASSGNTIYF	TGTGCCAGCAGTTCTGGGACAGCTAGCTCTGGAAACACCATATATTTT
TRBV7-9	TRBJ1-1	.	TRBD1	CASSPGKGAEAFF	TGTGCCAGCAGCCCGGGTAAGGGGGCAGAAGCTTTCTTT
TRBV6-1	TRBJ1-2	.	.	CASSGMGDYGYTF	TGTGCCAGCAGTGGGATGGGAGACTATGGCTACACCTTC
TRBV28	TRBJ2-3	.	TRBD2	CASSSGTSGRGTDTQYF	TGTGCCAGCAGTTCCGGGACTAGCGGGAGAGGCACAGATACGCAGTATTTT
TRBV28	TRBJ1-2	once	.	CASSPGLRASGYTF	TGTGCCAGCAGTCCGGGACTGCGAGCGAGTGGCTACACCTTC
TRBV4-3	TRBJ2-5	.	TRBD1	CASSRATGTGGGEQYF	TGCGCCAGCAGCCGAGCAACCGGGACAGGGGGGGGAGAGCAGTACTTC
TRBV6-5	TRBJ2-3	.	TRBD2	CASSTSGRTDTQYF	TGTGCCAGCAGTACTAGCGGCCGCACAGATACGCAGTATTTT
TRBV5-4	TRBJ2-7	.	TRBD2	CASSLLAGSYEQYF	TGTGCCAGCAGCTTACTAGCGGGCTCCTACGAGCAGTACTTC
TRBV28	TRBJ2-5	.	.	CASSFPHWETQYF	TGTGCCAGCAGTTTCCCACATTGGGAGACCCAGTACTTC
TRBV29-1	TRBJ1-1	once	.	CSVGVRGVGTEAFF	TGCAGCGTTGGTGTCAGGGGTGTCGGCACTGAAGCTTTCTTT
TRBV29-1	TRBJ2-7	.	.	CSATERGAPTGSYEQYF	TGCAGCGCCACCGAACGGGGGGCCCCGACCGGCTCCTACGAGCAGTACTTC
TRBV10-3	TRBJ1-1	.	.	CAISNTDSIGNTEAFF	TGTGCCATCAGTAATACGGACTCCATTGGGAACACTGAAGCTTTCTTT
TRBV11-2	TRBJ1-1	.	TRBD1	CASSSLRDRDTEAFF	TGTGCCAGCAGCTCCCTCAGGGACAGAGACACTGAAGCTTTCTTT
TRBV19	TRBJ2-5	.	TRBD2	CASMGLAGEETQYF	TGTGCCAGTATGGGACTAGCGGGCGAAGAGACCCAGTACTTC
TRBV6-6	TRBJ2-3	medium-sized	TRBD2	CASSTPLAGVYDTQYF	TGTGCCAGCAGTACTCCGCTAGCGGGAGTCTACGATACGCAGTATTTT
TRBV2	TRBJ2-2	.	TRBD2	CASSEELAGGYGELFF	TGTGCCAGCAGTGAAGAACTAGCGGGAGGGTACGGGGAGCTGTTTTTT
TRBV7-8	TRBJ2-2	.	TRBD1	CASSPRTGGGTGELFF	TGTGCCAGCAGCCCCCGGACAGGCGGTGGCACCGGGGAGCTGTTTTTT
TRBV5-1	TRBJ1-1	.	.	CASSFVGTPAEAFF	TGCGCCAGCAGCTTTGTAGGGACACCGGCTGAAGCTTTCTTT
TRBV28	TRBJ2-7	.	.	CASSLGGSPPYEQYF	TGTGCCAGCAGTTTAGGGGGCTCCCCCCCTTACGAGCAGTACTTC
TRBV5-1	TRBJ2-5	.	TRBD2	CASSLGLAGAETQYF	TGCGCCAGCAGCTTGGGACTAGCGGGAGCGGAGACCCAGTACTTC
TRBV7-2	TRBJ2-7	.	TRBD2	CASSFLPLRTSGSYEQYF	TGTGCCAGCAGCTTTCTCCCCCTCCGGACTAGCGGGAGCTACGAGCAGTACTTC
TRBV11-2	TRBJ2-7	.	.	CASSFSSRPSNYEQYF	TGTGCCAGCAGCTTCTCCTCTCGCCCTAGCAACTACGAGCAGTACTTC
TRBV7-9	TRBJ1-2	.	TRBD1	CASSRTGAYGYTF	TGTGCCAGCAGCCGAACAGGGGCCTATGGCTACACCTTC
TRBV18	TRBJ2-7	.	TRBD1	CASVDRGGFSYEQYF	TGTGCCAGCGTGGACAGGGGGGGTTTCTCCTACGAGCAGTACTTC
TRBV4-1	TRBJ1-5	.	TRBD1	CASSQVIRDRKNQPQHF	TGCGCCAGCAGCCAAGTTATCCGGGACAGGAAAAATCAGCCCCAGCATTTT
TRBV5-8	TRBJ1-1	.	.	CASSLNRREAFF	TGTGCCAGCAGCTTGAATCGGAGAGAAGCTTTCTTT
TRBV5-1	TRBJ2-1	.	TRBD2	CASSSLAGGDNEQFF	TGCGCCAGCAGCTCCCTTGCGGGGGGTGACAATGAGCAGTTCTTC
TRBV9	TRBJ2-6	.	.	CASSVDLARISGANVLTF	TGTGCCAGCAGCGTAGACCTAGCGAGGATATCTGGGGCCAACGTCCTGACTTTC
TRBV5-1	TRBJ1-4	.	.	CASSLTLTVGEKLFF	TGCGCCAGCAGCTTAACTCTAACGGTTGGTGAAAAACTGTTTTTT
TRBV18	TRBJ1-1	.	TRBD1	CASSPVGQGTTEAFF	TGTGCCAGCTCACCCGTGGGACAGGGGACGACTGAAGCTTTCTTT
TRBV29-1	TRBJ2-1	.	.	CSVESPTTGNEQFF	TGCAGCGTTGAGAGCCCTACCACGGGCAATGAGCAGTTCTTC
TRBV18	TRBJ1-5	.	TRBD1	CASSPPGTGARNQPQHF	TGTGCCAGCTCACCACCCGGGACAGGGGCCCGCAATCAGCCCCAGCATTTT
TRBV7-2	TRBJ2-1	.	TRBD2	CASSDTSGAPYNEQFF	TGTGCCAGCAGCGACACTAGCGGTGCTCCCTACAATGAGCAGTTCTTC
TRBV6-6	TRBJ2-3	.	.	CASSRPSPTDTQYF	TGTGCCAGCAGTCGTCCTAGCCCCACAGATACGCAGTATTTT
TRBV10-3	TRBJ2-3	.	.	CAISGYGSTDTQYF	TGTGCCATCAGTGGTTACGGGAGCACAGATACGCAGTATTTT